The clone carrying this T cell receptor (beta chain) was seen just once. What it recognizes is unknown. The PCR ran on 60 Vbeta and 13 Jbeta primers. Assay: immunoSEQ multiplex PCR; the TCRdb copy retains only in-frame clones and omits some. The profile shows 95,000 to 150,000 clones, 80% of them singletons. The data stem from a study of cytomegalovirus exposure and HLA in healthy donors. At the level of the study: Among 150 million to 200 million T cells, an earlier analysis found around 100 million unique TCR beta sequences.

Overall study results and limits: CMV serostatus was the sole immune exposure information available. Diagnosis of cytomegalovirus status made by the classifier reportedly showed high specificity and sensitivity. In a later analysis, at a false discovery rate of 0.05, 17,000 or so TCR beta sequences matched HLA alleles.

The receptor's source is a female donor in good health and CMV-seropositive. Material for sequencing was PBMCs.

CDR3 residues: CALGGGWSNQPQHF. Here the CDR3 DNA reads TGTGCCCTGGGAGGGGGTTGGAGCAATCAGCCCCAGCATTTT. This rearrangement joins TRBV30 to TRBJ1-5, with D possibly being TRBD1 (6 bases). Germline assignment: CDR1 GTSNPN and CDR2 SVGIG (reference sequence). The CDR3 has 14 residues. The ends were cut back, 8 bases at V and 1 base at J, with 15 bases in the middle.